Following are 32 T cell receptor beta chains from one sample sequenced in a study of cytomegalovirus exposure and HLA in healthy donors (TCRdb year 2017). Libraries were constructed by the immunoSEQ multiplex PCR assay. The multiplex PCR relied on a mix of 60 forward primers for TCR Vbeta segments and 13 reverse primers for TCR Jbeta segments. TCRdb holds this immuneACCESS table with in-frame rearrangements only. Some clones are missing; in checked studies, unresolved V genes explain under half, and the rest has no known cause. The sample has approximately 150,000 clones on record, 65% to 90% of them singletons. The ten largest clones take up about 1.9% of the sample. The source material was PBMCs. The receptor source for this set is a human donor in good health.

The chain employs TRBV5-4 and TRBJ1-6, with D possibly being TRBD1 (5 bases). The V end was cut by 3 bases, the J end by 10 bases, with 14 bases between. The CDR3 contains 14 residues. Germline assignment: CDR1 SGHNT and CDR2 YYREEE (reference sequence). The chain's CDR3 is CASSSRDARSPLHF. The CDR3 DNA is TGTGCCAGCAGCTCGCGGGACGCACGCTCACCCCTCCACTTT. Drawing the rest from reference TRBV5-4 and TRBJ1-6, the complete variable domain is ETGVTQSPTHLIKTRGQQVTLRCSSQSGHNTVSWYQQALGQGPQFIFQYYREEENGRGNFPPRFSGLQFPNYSSELNVNALELDDSALYLCASSSRDARSPLHFGNGTRLTVT.

Only one count was recorded for this clone. CDR3 protein: CAISEQKISYEQYF. The CDR3 DNA reads as TGTGCCATCAGTGAACAGAAGATCTCCTACGAGCAGTACTTC. This chain connects TRBV10-3 to TRBJ2-7; no definite D call. The CDR3 covers 14 residues. V was shortened by 3 bases and J by 0 bases, with 9 bases between the two germline ends. Germline V gives CDR1 ENHRY, CDR2 SYGVKD.

This clone came up a few times. This chain uses TRBV15 with TRBJ1-1; the match to TRBD1 covers 7 bases. This CDR3 has 14 residues. Losses at the gene ends were 3 bases for V and 4 bases for J; bases not matched to a gene: 5. Germline V gene data show CDR1 as LNHNV and CDR2 as YYDKDF (reference sequence). The CDR3 sequence: CATSRGQTPTEAFF. CDR3 nucleotides: TGTGCCACCAGCAGGGGACAGACCCCCACTGAAGCTTTCTTT. The full variable domain, in which reference TRBV15 and TRBJ1-1 provide the parts outside the CDR3, is DAMVIQNPRYQVTQFGKPVTLSCSQTLNHNVMYWYQQKSSQAPKLLFHYYDKDFNNEADTPDNFQSRRPNTSFCFLDIRSPGLGDTAMYLCATSRGQTPTEAFFGQGTRLTVV.

CDR3 bases: TGTGCCAGTTCGGGGGGCACTGAAGCTTTCTTT. Translation: CASSGGTEAFF. The chain is built from TRBV19 and TRBJ1-1; tentatively, D is TRBD1 (5 bases). V gave up 8 bases and J gave up 4 bases, with 8 bases separating them. The CDR3 length is 11 residues. The germline V gene encodes CDR1 LNHDA and CDR2 SQIVND (reference sequence).

The V and J genes are TRBV25-1 and TRBJ2-1; weak D call: TRBD1 (6 bases). The V end lost 4 bases, the J end lost 12 bases, and 22 bases lay between the germline ends. The CDR3 runs to 15 residues. Germline values: CDR1 MGHDK, CDR2 SYGVNS. CDR3 in amino acids: CASSAWDTLRGGQFF. The DNA of the CDR3 is TGTGCCAGCAGTGCGTGGGACACCCTTAGAGGGGGGCAGTTCTTC.

V usage is TRBV9 and J usage is TRBJ1-5, with D perhaps TRBD1 (6 bases). Germline V lookup: CDR1 SGDLS, CDR2 YYNGEE. V dropped 4 bases and J dropped 0 bases, with 11 bases sitting between them. The CDR3 has 15 amino acids. CDR3 in DNA: TGTGCCAGCAGCCTGGACAGTAATAGCAATCAGCCCCAGCATTTT. This gives the protein CASSLDSNSNQPQHF.

This chain uses TRBV2 with TRBJ1-5, with 8 nucleotides matching TRBD1. The CDR3 runs to 19 residues. Per the germline V gene, CDR1 is SNHLY and CDR2 is FYNNEI. J gave up 1 base and V 9 bases, and 20 bases lay outside the gene matches. The CDR3 bases are TGTGCCAGAAAGCACCTATTACCAGGACAGGGTGGAAGCAATCAGCCCCAGCATTTT. Protein: CARKHLLPGQGGSNQPQHF.

The rearrangement links TRBV11-2 to TRBJ2-1; weak D call: TRBD2 (6 bases). The CDR3 totals 15 residues. V lost 0 bases, J lost 3 bases, and 9 bases lay in between. In germline, CDR1 is SGHAT, CDR2 FQNNGV. DNA of the CDR3: TGTGCCAGCAGCTTAGATCGCGGGGACTACAATGAGCAGTTCTTC. Translated: CASSLDRGDYNEQFF.

The chain couples TRBV18 to TRBJ1-2; TRBD1 is a possible D gene (5 bases). Trimming took 4 bases from V and 6 from J, leaving 18 bases between them. Germline V gene sequence: CDR1 KGHSH, CDR2 LQKENI. There are 15 residues in the CDR3. The CDR3 loop is CASSQESGPENGYTF. The CDR3 bases are TGTGCCAGCTCACAGGAGTCAGGGCCGGAGAATGGCTACACCTTC.

This clone appeared a few times. V and J are TRBV19 and TRBJ2-7; TRBD2 aligns across 8 bases. Germline V lookup: CDR1 LNHDA, CDR2 SQIVND (reference sequence). The CDR3 contains 15 residues. J was trimmed by 2 bases and V by 10 bases; bases with no gene match: 13. This CDR3 reads CATESGAGGPYEQYF. The CDR3 region has the DNA TGTGCCACCGAATCCGGGGCGGGGGGACCCTACGAGCAGTACTTC.

The chain combines TRBV19 with TRBJ2-7; 9 nucleotides agree with TRBD1. This CDR3 is 15 amino acids long. The ends lost 3 bases at V and 4 bases at J; junction bases unmatched: 7. Germline V CDR1 and CDR2: LNHDA, SQIVND (reference sequence). The chain's CDR3 is CASSMTGGSRYEQYF. For the CDR3, the DNA is TGTGCCAGTAGTATGACAGGGGGATCTCGATACGAGCAGTACTTC.

This clone was observed a handful of times. The V and J genes are TRBV7-9 and TRBJ1-5; D call uncertain. Per the germline V gene, CDR1 is SEHNR and CDR2 is FQNEAQ (reference sequence). Trimming removed 4 bases from V and 1 base from J, with 8 bases in between. The CDR3 loop spans 14 amino acids. CDR3 residues: CASSSDKSNQPQHF. The CDR3 DNA follows: TGTGCCAGCAGCTCAGACAAAAGCAATCAGCCCCAGCATTTT.

The chain uses TRBV2 and TRBJ1-2; D is perhaps TRBD1 (5 bases). Germline CDR1 SNHLY, CDR2 FYNNEI. Trimming took off 3 bases at V and 4 bases at J, with 12 bases between the two ends. CDR3 size: 14 residues. The CDR3 DNA sequence: TGTGCCAGCAGTGATCGGGGGGGAAGCTATGGCTACACCTTC. The encoded protein is CASSDRGGSYGYTF.

This sequence joins TRBV9 and TRBJ2-3, with 7 positions matching TRBD1. The CDR3 runs 17 residues. V lost 0 bases, J lost 2 bases, and 9 bases stayed unmatched. CDR1 SGDLS and CDR2 YYNGEE come from the germline V gene. CDR3 in amino acids: CASSVGTQGTSTDTQYF. The CDR3, as DNA: TGTGCCAGCAGCGTAGGTACACAGGGGACCTCCACAGATACGCAGTATTTT.

This clone has a handful of counts. The rearrangement uses TRBV25-1 and TRBJ2-1; 8 nucleotides align to TRBD1. The CDR3 contains 15 residues. Germline V gene lookup returns CDR1 MGHDK and CDR2 SYGVNS. V shed 0 bases and J 9 bases; nucleotides not matched to a gene: 7. The CDR3 here is CASSEYGTGLGEQFF. As DNA, the CDR3 is TGTGCCAGCAGTGAATATGGGACAGGTCTTGGTGAGCAGTTCTTC.

The chain links TRBV28 to TRBJ1-1; D unresolved. V dropped 5 bases and J dropped 1 base, with 14 bases sitting between them. Per the germline V gene, CDR1 is MDHEN and CDR2 is SYDVKM. The CDR3 is 15 amino acids. In DNA form, the CDR3 reads TGTGCCAGCAGTCTCAGGACTGGGAGGAACACTGAAGCTTTCTTT. As protein: CASSLRTGRNTEAFF.

The chain combines TRBV27 with TRBJ1-1, with 8 bases fitting TRBD1. CDR3 length equals 13 residues. The germline gives CDR1 MNHEY, CDR2 SMNVEV (reference sequence). V lost 7 bases and J lost 3; bases outside the gene matches: 4. CDR3 nucleotide sequence: TGTGCCAGCACCCGGGACAGGTACACTGAAGCTTTCTTT. The encoded protein is CASTRDRYTEAFF.

The genes are TRBV6-6 and TRBJ1-6, with TRBD1 matching 8 bases. The CDR3 is made up of 13 amino acids. Looked up from germline, CDR1 is MNHNY and CDR2 is SVGAGI (reference sequence). The V segment lost 10 bases and the J segment 9 bases; nucleotides outside the gene matches: 8. The CDR3 sequence: CATNGQGISPLHF. For the CDR3, the DNA is TGTGCCACCAACGGACAGGGAATTTCACCCCTCCACTTT.

Here the CDR3 reads CASGNGGTGTEAFF. CDR3 bases: TGTGCTAGTGGTAATGGGGGGACGGGCACTGAAGCTTTCTTT. This chain links TRBV12-5 with TRBJ1-1, with a possible D match to TRBD1 (5 bases). The CDR3 is 14 residues long. CDR1 is LGHNT and CDR2 is FRNRAP in the germline V gene. V was pared by 5 bases and J by 4 bases, with 14 bases between.

This clone was seen just once. V gene TRBV9 combines with J gene TRBJ2-1; 8 nucleotides align to TRBD2. With 6 bases clipped from V and 12 bases from J, the junction kept 8 bases outside the gene matches. This CDR3 has 12 residues. CDR1 is SGDLS, CDR2 YYNGEE, per germline. CDR3 region: CASTGGGRGQFF. CDR3 nucleotide sequence: TGTGCCAGCACCGGGGGGGGCCGGGGGCAGTTCTTC.

J is TRBJ1-2 and V is TRBV5-4; TRBD1 aligns across 12 bases. CDR3 size: 13 residues. The germline V gene has CDR1 SGHNT and CDR2 YYREEE (reference sequence). J lost 7 bases, V lost 4 bases, and 2 bases had no gene match. The CDR3 nucleotides read TGTGCCAGCAGCCAGGGACAGGGGGCTGGCTACACCTTC. Its translation is CASSQGQGAGYTF.

The V call is TRBV4-3, the J call TRBJ1-2; D remains ambiguous. Trimming took 0 bases from V and 6 from J, leaving 11 bases between them. Germline-derived CDR1 and CDR2 are LGHNA and YSLEER. This CDR3 contains 14 residues. The CDR3: CASSQERHSDGYTF. The CDR3 bases are TGCGCCAGCAGCCAAGAGCGGCACTCTGATGGCTACACCTTC.

The gene calls are TRBV10-2 and TRBJ2-3, with D tentatively TRBD2 (6 bases). Trimming left V 6 bases short and J 3 bases short, with 10 bases between. Germline V CDR1 and CDR2: WSHSY, SAAADI. This CDR3 is built from 13 residues. The CDR3 spells CASRELATDTQYF. The CDR3 DNA reads as TGCGCCAGCAGGGAACTAGCAACAGATACGCAGTATTTT.

This clone came up a few times. The chain joins TRBV2 to TRBJ1-1; 9 positions match TRBD1. The length of the CDR3 is 14 residues. Germline-derived CDR1 and CDR2 are SNHLY and FYNNEI. The V and J ends lost 6 bases and 3 bases, in that order; junction bases with no gene match: 5. CDR3 nucleotides: TGTGCCAGCAGGAGGGACAGGGTAGACACTGAAGCTTTCTTT. As protein: CASRRDRVDTEAFF.

This chain joins TRBV21-1 and TRBJ2-2; the table's D call TRBD1 went unverified against the DNA. TRBV21-1 has pseudogene status. This CDR3 spans 13 amino acids. The CDR3, as DNA: TGTGCCAGCAATCGGACAGACGACGGGGAGCTGTTTTTT. Protein sequence: CASNRTDDGELFF.

The V gene is TRBV5-6, the J gene TRBJ1-5; possible D gene TRBD1, 5 bases. This CDR3 is 15 amino acids long. The germline gives CDR1 SGHDT, CDR2 YYEEEE. Deletions cut 4 bases from V and 6 bases from J, with 17 bases between. The CDR3 sequence: CASSLGRQIAQPQHF. The CDR3 DNA follows: TGTGCCAGCAGCCTGGGACGACAGATCGCTCAGCCCCAGCATTTT.

V and J are TRBV19 and TRBJ1-6; a possible D gene is TRBD1 (5 bases). The germline gives CDR1 LNHDA, CDR2 SQIVND (reference sequence). The CDR3 has 12 amino acids. The ends were cut back, 5 bases at V and 13 bases at J, with 12 bases in the middle. Here the CDR3 DNA reads TGTGCCAGTAGTTTCCACAGGTCGCCCCTCCACTTT. It codes for CASSFHRSPLHF.

V is TRBV6-1 and J is TRBJ1-1; 7 bases fit TRBD1. This CDR3 spans 18 amino acids. V lost 4 bases and J lost 5; bases outside the gene matches: 19. Looked up from germline, CDR1 is MNHNS and CDR2 is SASEGT. CDR3 region: CASSGEGARVRVYTEAFF. The CDR3 region has the DNA TGTGCCAGCAGTGGCGAGGGGGCGAGGGTTAGGGTATATACTGAAGCTTTCTTT.

The chain joins TRBV28 to TRBJ1-6; D may be TRBD1 (6 bases). The CDR3 runs to 14 residues. Trimming stripped 6 bases from V and 4 bases from J, with 10 bases between. The germline gives CDR1 MDHEN, CDR2 SYDVKM. The DNA of the CDR3 is TGTGCCAGCAGCCCAGACAGGTATAATTCACCCCTCCACTTT. Protein: CASSPDRYNSPLHF.

In nucleotides, the CDR3 is TGTGCCATCTCCGGGGGAGCTTCTAACTATGGCTACACCTTC. Translating gives CAISGGASNYGYTF. The chain uses TRBV6-5 and TRBJ1-2, with D possibly being TRBD1 (5 bases). Trimming removed 10 bases at V and 0 bases at J, with 15 bases between. This CDR3 comprises 14 residues. The germline V gene encodes CDR1 MNHEY and CDR2 SVGAGI.

This rearrangement joins TRBV19 to TRBJ2-7, with D perhaps TRBD1 (5 bases). The length of the CDR3 is 14 residues. V was clipped by 5 bases and J by 7 bases, with 18 bases between them. Per germline, CDR1 LNHDA and CDR2 SQIVND (reference sequence). The CDR3, as DNA: TGTGCCAGTAGTCGACAGCCCCTTTTGAGAGAGCAGTACTTC. This sequence encodes CASSRQPLLREQYF.

The rearrangement joins TRBV6-5 to TRBJ2-3; 7 nucleotides align to TRBD2. Germline V CDR1 and CDR2: MNHEY, SVGAGI. The CDR3 spans 14 residues. V shed 7 bases, J shed 2 bases, and the junction held 6 bases outside the gene matches. The CDR3 is CASTERGPTDTQYF. The DNA of the CDR3 is TGTGCCAGCACCGAGCGGGGCCCCACAGATACGCAGTATTTT.